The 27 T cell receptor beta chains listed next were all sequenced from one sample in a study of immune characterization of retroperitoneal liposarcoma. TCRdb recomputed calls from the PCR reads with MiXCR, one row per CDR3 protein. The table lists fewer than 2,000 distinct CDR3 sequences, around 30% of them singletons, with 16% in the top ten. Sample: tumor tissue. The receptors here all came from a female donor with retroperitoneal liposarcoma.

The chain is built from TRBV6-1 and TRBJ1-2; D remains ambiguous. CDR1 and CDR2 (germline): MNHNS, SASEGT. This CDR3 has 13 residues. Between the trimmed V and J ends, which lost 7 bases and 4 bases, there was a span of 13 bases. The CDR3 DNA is TGTGCCAGCATTATAGCAGGAGGCTATGGCTACACCTTC. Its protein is CASIIAGGYGYTF.

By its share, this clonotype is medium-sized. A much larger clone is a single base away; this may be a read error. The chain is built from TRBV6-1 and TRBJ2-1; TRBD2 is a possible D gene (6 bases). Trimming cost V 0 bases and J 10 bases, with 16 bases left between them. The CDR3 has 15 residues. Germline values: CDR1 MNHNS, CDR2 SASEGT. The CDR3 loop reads CASSEAGGNPYEQFF. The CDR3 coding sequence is TGTGCCAGCAGTGAAGCGGGCGGGAACCCCTACGAGCAGTTCTTC.

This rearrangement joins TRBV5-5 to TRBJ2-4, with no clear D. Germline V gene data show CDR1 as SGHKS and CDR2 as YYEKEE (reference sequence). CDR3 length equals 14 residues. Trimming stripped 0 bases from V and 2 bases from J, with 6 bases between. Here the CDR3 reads CASSLVSPKNIQYF. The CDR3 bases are TGTGCCAGCAGCTTGGTCAGTCCCAAAAACATTCAGTACTTC.

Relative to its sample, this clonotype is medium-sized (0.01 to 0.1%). The CDR3 protein is CASSVVYEQYF. Written as DNA, the CDR3 is TGTGCCAGCTCAGTAGTCTACGAGCAGTACTTC. The chain carries TRBV6-1 and TRBJ2-1; the D is unclear. With the DNA end fitting TRBJ2-7 better, the J assignment may be wrong. Per germline, CDR1 MNHNS and CDR2 SASEGT. This CDR3 region has 11 residues.

CDR3 DNA sequence: TGCGCCAGCAGCCACCTAACAGGGAACACTGAAGCTTTCTTT. It yields the protein CASSHLTGNTEAFF. The gene calls are TRBV4-1 and TRBJ1-1, with D perhaps TRBD1 (5 bases). Between the trimmed V and J ends, which lost 3 bases and 1 base, there was a span of 9 bases. This CDR3 comprises 14 residues. Germline-derived CDR1 and CDR2 are MGHRA and YSYEKL.

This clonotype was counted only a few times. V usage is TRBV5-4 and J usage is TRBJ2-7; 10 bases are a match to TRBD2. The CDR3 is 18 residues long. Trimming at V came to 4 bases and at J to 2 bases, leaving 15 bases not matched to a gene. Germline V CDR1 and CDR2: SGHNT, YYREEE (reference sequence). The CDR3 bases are TGTGCCAGCAGCCCGGAAGTAGCGGGAGGCACAGCGGCCTACGAGCAGTACTTC. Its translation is CASSPEVAGGTAAYEQYF.

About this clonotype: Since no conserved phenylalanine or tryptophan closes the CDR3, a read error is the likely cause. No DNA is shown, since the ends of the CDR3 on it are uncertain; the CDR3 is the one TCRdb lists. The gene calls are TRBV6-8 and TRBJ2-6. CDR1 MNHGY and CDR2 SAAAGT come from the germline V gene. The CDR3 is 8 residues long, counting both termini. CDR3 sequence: CASSDQPS.

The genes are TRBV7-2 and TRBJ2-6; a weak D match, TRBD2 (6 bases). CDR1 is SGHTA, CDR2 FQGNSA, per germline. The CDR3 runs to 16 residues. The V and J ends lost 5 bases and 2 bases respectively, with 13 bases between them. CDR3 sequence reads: CASSPRRGPGANVLTF. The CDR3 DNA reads TGTGCCAGCAGCCCAAGGCGGGGTCCTGGGGCCAACGTCCTGACTTTC.

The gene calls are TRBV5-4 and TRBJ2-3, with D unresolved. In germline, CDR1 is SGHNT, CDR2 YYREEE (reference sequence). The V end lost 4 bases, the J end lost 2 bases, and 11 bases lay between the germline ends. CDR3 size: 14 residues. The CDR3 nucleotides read TGTGCCAGCAGCCCCACAGACCCCACAGATACGCAGTATTTT. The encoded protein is CASSPTDPTDTQYF.

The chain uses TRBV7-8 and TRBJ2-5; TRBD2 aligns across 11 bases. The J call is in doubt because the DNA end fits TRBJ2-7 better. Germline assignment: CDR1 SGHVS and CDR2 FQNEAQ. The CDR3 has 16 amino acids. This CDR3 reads CASRMYTSGRIYEQYF. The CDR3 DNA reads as TGTGCCAGCAGGATGTACACTAGCGGGAGAATCTACGAGCAGTACTTC.

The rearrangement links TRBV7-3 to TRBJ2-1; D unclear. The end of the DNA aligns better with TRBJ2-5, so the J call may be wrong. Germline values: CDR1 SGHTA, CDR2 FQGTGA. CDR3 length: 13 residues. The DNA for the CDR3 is TGTGCCAGCAGCTCTGGGGTAGGGGAGACCCAGTACTTC. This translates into CASSSGVGETQYF.

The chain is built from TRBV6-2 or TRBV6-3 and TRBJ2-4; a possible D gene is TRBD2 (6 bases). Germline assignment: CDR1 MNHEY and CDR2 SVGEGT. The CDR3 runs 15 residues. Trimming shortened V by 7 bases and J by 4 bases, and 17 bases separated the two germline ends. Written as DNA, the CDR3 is TGTGCCAGCATCCCCTGGGGGGAACGGAAAAACATTCAGTACTTC. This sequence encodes CASIPWGERKNIQYF.

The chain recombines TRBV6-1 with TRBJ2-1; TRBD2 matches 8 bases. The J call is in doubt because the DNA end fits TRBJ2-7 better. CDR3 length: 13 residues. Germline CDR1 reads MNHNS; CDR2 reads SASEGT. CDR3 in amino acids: CASTGTSLNEQYF. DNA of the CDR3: TGTGCCAGCACCGGGACTAGTTTAAATGAGCAGTACTTC.

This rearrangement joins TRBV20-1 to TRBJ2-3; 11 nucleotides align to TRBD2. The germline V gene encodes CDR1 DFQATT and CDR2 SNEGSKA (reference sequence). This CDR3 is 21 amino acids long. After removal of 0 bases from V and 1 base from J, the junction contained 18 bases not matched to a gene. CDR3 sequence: CSARDQRRTSGGPFGTDTQYF. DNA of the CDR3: TGCAGTGCTAGAGATCAGCGAAGAACTAGCGGGGGACCCTTTGGCACAGATACGCAGTATTTT.

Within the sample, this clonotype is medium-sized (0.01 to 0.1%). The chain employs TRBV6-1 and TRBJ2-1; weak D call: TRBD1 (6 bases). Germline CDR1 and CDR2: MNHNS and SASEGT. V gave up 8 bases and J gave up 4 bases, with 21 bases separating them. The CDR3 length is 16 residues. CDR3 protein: CASGNTGSTDYNEQFF. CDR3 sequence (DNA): TGTGCCAGCGGAAATACAGGGTCCACCGATTACAATGAGCAGTTCTTC.

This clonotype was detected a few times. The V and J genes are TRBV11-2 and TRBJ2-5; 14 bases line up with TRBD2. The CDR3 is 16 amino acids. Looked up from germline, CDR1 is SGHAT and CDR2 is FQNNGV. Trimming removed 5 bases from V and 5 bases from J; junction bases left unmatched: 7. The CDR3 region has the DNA TGTGCCAGCAGCCCCGGGCGGACTAGCGGGAGGGAGACCCAGTACTTC. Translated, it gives CASSPGRTSGRETQYF.

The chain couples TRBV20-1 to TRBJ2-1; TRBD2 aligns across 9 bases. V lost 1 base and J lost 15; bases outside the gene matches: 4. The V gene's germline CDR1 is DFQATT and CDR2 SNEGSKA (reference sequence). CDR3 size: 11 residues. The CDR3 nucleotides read TGCAGTGCTAGAGTTAGCGGGAGTCGGTTCTTC. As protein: CSARVSGSRFF.

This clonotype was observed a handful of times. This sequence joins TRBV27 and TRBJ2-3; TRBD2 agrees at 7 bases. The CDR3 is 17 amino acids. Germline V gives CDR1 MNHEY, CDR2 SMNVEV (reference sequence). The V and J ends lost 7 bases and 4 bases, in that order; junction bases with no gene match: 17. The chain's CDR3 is CASMSGTGGRDADTQYF. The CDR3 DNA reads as TGTGCCAGCATGTCGGGTACGGGAGGCAGGGACGCAGATACGCAGTATTTT.

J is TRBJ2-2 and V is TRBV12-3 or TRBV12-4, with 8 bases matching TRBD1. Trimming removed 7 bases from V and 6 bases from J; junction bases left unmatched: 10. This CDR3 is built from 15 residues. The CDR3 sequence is CASIPRGRRAGELFF. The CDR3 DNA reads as TGTGCCAGCATCCCCAGGGGGCGCAGGGCCGGGGAGCTGTTTTTT.

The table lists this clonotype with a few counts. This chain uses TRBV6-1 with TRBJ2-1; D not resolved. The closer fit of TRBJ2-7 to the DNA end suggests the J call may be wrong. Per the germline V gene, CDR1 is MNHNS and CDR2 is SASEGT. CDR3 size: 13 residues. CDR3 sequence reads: CASFAPAGSEQYF. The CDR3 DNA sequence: TGTGCCAGCTTCGCACCCGCCGGCAGTGAGCAGTACTTC.

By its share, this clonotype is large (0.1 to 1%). CDR3 sequence: CASSPRGGRVLAGAKAYEQYF. For the CDR3, the DNA is TGTGCCAGCAGTCCAAGGGGGGGGAGAGTACTAGCGGGAGCTAAAGCCTACGAGCAGTACTTC. This chain joins TRBV6-1 and TRBJ2-7; 11 positions match TRBD2. The CDR3 runs to 21 residues. V was pared by 5 bases and J by 2 bases, with 23 bases of the junction left unmatched. Germline-derived CDR1 and CDR2 are MNHNS and SASEGT.

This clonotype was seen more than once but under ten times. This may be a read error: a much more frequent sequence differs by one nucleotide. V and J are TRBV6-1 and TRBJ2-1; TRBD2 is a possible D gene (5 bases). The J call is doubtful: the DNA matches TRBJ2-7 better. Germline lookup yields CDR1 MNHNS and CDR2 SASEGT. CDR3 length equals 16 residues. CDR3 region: CASKTLTYSGEYEQYF. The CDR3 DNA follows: TGTGCCAGCAAGACCTTGACCTACAGCGGCGAATACGAGCAGTACTTC.

For the CDR3, the DNA is TGTGCCAGCAGCACCGGGACAGGGGGCTACGAGCAGTACTTC. As protein: CASSTGTGGYEQYF. The chain carries TRBV6-1 and TRBJ2-3; 11 positions agree with TRBD1. The J call may be incorrect, as the DNA end agrees better with TRBJ2-7. Germline V gene data show CDR1 as MNHNS and CDR2 as SASEGT. The CDR3 totals 14 residues.

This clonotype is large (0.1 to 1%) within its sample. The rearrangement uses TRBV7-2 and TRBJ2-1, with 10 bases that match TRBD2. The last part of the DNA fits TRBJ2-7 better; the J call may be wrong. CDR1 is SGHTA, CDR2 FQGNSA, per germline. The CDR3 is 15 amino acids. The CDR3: CASSSRSSGSNEQYF. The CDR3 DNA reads TGTGCCAGCAGCTCTAGGTCTAGCGGGAGCAATGAGCAGTACTTC.

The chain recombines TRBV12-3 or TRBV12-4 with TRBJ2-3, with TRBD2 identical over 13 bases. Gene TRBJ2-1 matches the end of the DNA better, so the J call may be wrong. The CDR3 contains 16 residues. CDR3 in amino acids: CASSTPGLAGIVEQFF. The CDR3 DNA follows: TGTGCCAGCAGTACCCCGGGACTAGCGGGGATTGTTGAGCAGTTCTTC.

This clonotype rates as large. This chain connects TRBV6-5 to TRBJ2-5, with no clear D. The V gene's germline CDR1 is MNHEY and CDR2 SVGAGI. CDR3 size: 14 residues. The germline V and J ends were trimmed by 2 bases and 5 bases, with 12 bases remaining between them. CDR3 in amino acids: CASSYLRAVETQYF. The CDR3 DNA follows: TGTGCCAGCAGTTACCTCCGGGCCGTCGAGACCCAGTACTTC.

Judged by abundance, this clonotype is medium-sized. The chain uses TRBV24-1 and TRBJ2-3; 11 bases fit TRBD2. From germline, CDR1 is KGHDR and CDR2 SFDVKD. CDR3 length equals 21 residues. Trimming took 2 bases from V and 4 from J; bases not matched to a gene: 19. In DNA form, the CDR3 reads TGTGCCACCAGTGATTCGATGGGGGCTTTCCACGCTAGCGGGAGGCCAGATACGCAGTATTTT. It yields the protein CATSDSMGAFHASGRPDTQYF.